These T cell receptor beta chains were read from a single sample in a study of cytomegalovirus exposure and HLA in healthy donors. Profiling relied on immunoSEQ multiplex PCR, and the TCRdb table lists in-frame clones only, not all of them. The sample contains 74,000 or so clones, about 71% of which appear only once. Sample: PBMCs. The source of these receptors is a woman between 35 and 50 years old in good health and CMV-seronegative. CDR3s include the opening cysteine and the closing phenylalanine or tryptophan. A D gene is named only where the DNA matches it firmly. The size of a clone is reported for some rows only, either as once, few or many, or as a class for expanded clones.

j_call clone_size d_call v_call cdr3_nt cdr3_aa
TRBJ2-7 NA TRBD1 TRBV27 TGTGCCAGCGGCCGGGACAGGGATTCCTACGAGCAGTACTTC CASGRDRDSYEQYF
TRBJ2-5 NA NA TRBV13 TGTGCCAGCAGCGGACAGAAGTACCAAGAGACCCAGTACTTC CASSGQKYQETQYF
TRBJ1-2 NA NA TRBV4-1 TGCGCCAGCAGCCTCGATCTGGGGGGTGGCTACACCTTC CASSLDLGGGYTF
TRBJ2-2 once TRBD2 TRBV11-2 TGTGCCAGCAGCTTATCTTCCGGGAGGACCGGGGAGCTGTTTTTT CASSLSSGRTGELFF
TRBJ2-1 few TRBD2 TRBV11-2 TGTGCCAGCAGCTTGAGAGGCGGGGGGGACTACAATGAGCAGTTCTTC CASSLRGGGDYNEQFF
TRBJ2-2 NA TRBD2 TRBV10-1 TGCGCCAGCAGTGATACTAGCGGGTACACCGGGGAGCTGTTTTTT CASSDTSGYTGELFF
TRBJ1-2 NA TRBD1 TRBV19 TGTGCCAGTATTTCCGGGACAGAAACTAACTATGGCTACACCTTC CASISGTETNYGYTF
TRBJ2-1 NA NA TRBV7-6 TGTGCCAGCAGCCCCCGAGGCCGCAATGAGCAGTTCTTC CASSPRGRNEQFF
TRBJ2-2 NA NA TRBV7-3 TGTGCCAGCAGCTTAGGGGCTGGGGAGCTGTTTTTT CASSLGAGELFF
TRBJ2-5 NA TRBD2 TRBV10-3 TGTGCCATCAGGGCTAGCGGGAGTCGGGAGACCCAGTACTTC CAIRASGSRETQYF
TRBJ2-6 NA NA TRBV5-4 TGTGCCAGCAGCCGGGACATAAACTCTGGGGCCAACGTCCTGACTTTC CASSRDINSGANVLTF
TRBJ2-3 NA NA TRBV5-1 TGCGCCAGCAGCTTCCGGGGAACGTCGAAGATCAGCACAGATACGCAGTATTTT CASSFRGTSKISTDTQYF
TRBJ2-5 NA NA TRBV30 TGTGCCTGGAGGTGGGATTTGAGGGGGCAAGAGACCCAGTACTTC CAWRWDLRGQETQYF
TRBJ2-3 NA TRBD1 TRBV5-1 TGCGCCAGCAGCTCGGGACAGGGGAGCACAGATACGCAGTATTTT CASSSGQGSTDTQYF
TRBJ2-2 few TRBD1 TRBV6-6 TGTGCCAGCAGTACATACCGACAGGGGAACACCGGGGAGCTGTTTTTT CASSTYRQGNTGELFF
TRBJ2-1 NA TRBD2 TRBV6-1 TGTGCCAGCAGGGAAAGCGGGAGGGCCTCGGATGAGCAGTTCTTC CASRESGRASDEQFF
TRBJ1-1 few NA TRBV13 TGTGCCAGCAGCACACGGGTTAACACTGAAGCTTTCTTT CASSTRVNTEAFF
TRBJ1-4 NA NA TRBV30 TGTGCCTGGAGTCCAGTCAATGAAAAACTGTTTTTT CAWSPVNEKLFF
TRBJ2-2 once NA TRBV19 TGTGCCAGTAGTGTAGGGGAGAGCACCGGGGAGCTGTTTTTT CASSVGESTGELFF
TRBJ2-7 NA NA TRBV9 TGTGCCAGCAGCGTAGAGGGACTGGGTGGCGGGCAGTACTTC CASSVEGLGGGQYF
TRBJ1-5 few TRBD1 TRBV15 TGTGCCACCGGGACAGGGGATAGCAATCAGCCCCAGCATTTT CATGTGDSNQPQHF
TRBJ2-7 NA TRBD2 TRBV5-6 TGTGCCAGCAGCTCAAAACCTAGCGGGGGAAGCTCCTACGAGCAGTACTTC CASSSKPSGGSSYEQYF
TRBJ1-5 NA NA TRBV25-1 TGTGCCAGCAGTGAGGGCAGGGTAAGCAATCAGCCCCAGCATTTT CASSEGRVSNQPQHF
TRBJ1-2 once NA TRBV19 TGTGCCAGTAGTATGCAGGCTTCCTTAAACTATGGCTACACCTTC CASSMQASLNYGYTF
TRBJ2-3 NA NA TRBV5-4 TGTGCCAGCAGGGGCCTCACAGATACGCAGTATTTT CASRGLTDTQYF
TRBJ1-4 NA NA TRBV5-8 TGTGCCAGCAGCCCGAGGGGGGGAGCCTCAACTAATGAAAAACTGTTTTTT CASSPRGGASTNEKLFF
TRBJ1-4 once NA TRBV28 TGTGCCACCGCCAGGGCGGGAGAAAAACTGTTTTTT CATARAGEKLFF